This TCR beta chain stems from a study of graft-versus-host responses after intestinal transplantation. Background on the study: Multivisceral, liver-intestinal, or isolated intestinal transplants were received by the recipients. Anti-thymocyte globulin served as induction for all recipients, who then took tacrolimus and steroids for approximately three years.

The CDR3 length is 15 residues. V shed 4 bases, J shed 0 bases, and the junction held 6 bases outside the gene matches. CDR1 is SSHAT and CDR2 is FNYEAQ in the germline V gene (reference sequence). The protocol was immunoSEQ multiplex PCR, while the TCRdb copy is restricted to in-frame clones and leaves out a portion. The sample carries tens of thousands of clones, around 91% recorded once. The input for sequencing was PBMCs, taken about 120 days after intestinal transplantation. This rearrangement joins TRBV7-7 to TRBJ2-7; 7 bases are a match to TRBD1. This clonotype originated in a human patient who received an intestinal transplant, so some T cells may come from the graft donor. The CDR3 region has the DNA TGTGCCAGCAGCTACCCGGGACAGAGCTCCTACGAGCAGTACTTC. Translated: CASSYPGQSSYEQYF. The full variable domain, with the rest looked up from reference TRBV7-7 and TRBJ2-7, is GAGVSQSPRYKVTKRGQDVTLRCDPISSHATLYWYQQALGQGPEFLTYFNYEAQPDKSGLPSDRFSAERPEGSISTLTIQRTEQRDSAMYRCASSYPGQSSYEQYFGPGTRLTVT.